Only one count was recorded for the clone carrying this TCR beta chain. As yet, its antigen is unknown. The sample is drawn from a study of CD8+CD57+ T cells in acquired aplastic anemia. Across the study: CD4+ and CD8+ cells, once sorted, gave DNA averaging around 3.4 ug. The average read count for CD4+ cells in healthy donors was around 11 million. Findings of the study overall: Some 31 sequences, all CD8+ CDR3, were shared between patients and controls. Patients did not significantly differ from controls in CD8+ Simpson's diversity.

Germline-derived CDR1 and CDR2 are MRHNA and SNTAGT. V shed 6 bases and J 4 bases; nucleotides not matched to a gene: 8. CDR3 length equals 15 residues. The template used for profiling TCR beta VDJ and CDR3 was genomic DNA. MiXCR, applied by TCRdb to the reads, yields one record per CDR3 protein. Seen here are about 190,000 distinct CDR3 sequences, about half observed once, and the top ten hold about 17%. The clonotype originates from a human donor in good health, serving as a control. J is TRBJ1-1 and V is TRBV6-4, with 10 bases matching TRBD1. The sequencing input was sorted CD4+, CD8+, or CD8+CD57+ T cells (not recorded which) from PBMCs. This chain's CDR3 is CASRLDRGPATEAFF. CDR3 DNA: TGTGCCAGCAGACTAGACAGGGGGCCGGCCACTGAAGCTTTCTTT.